These 10 T cell receptor beta chains share one sample of origin, sequenced in a study of cytomegalovirus exposure and HLA in healthy donors. 60 Vbeta and 13 Jbeta primers were used in PCR. TCRdb's table, derived via immunoSEQ multiplex PCR, lists solely in-frame clones and lacks some. This sample's clone table lists some 130,000 clones. The sample taken for sequencing was PBMCs. These receptors were obtained from a middle-aged woman in good health and CMV-seropositive.

The chain recombines TRBV15 with TRBJ1-1; 8 nucleotides align to TRBD1. This CDR3 spans 15 amino acids. Germline lookup yields CDR1 LNHNV and CDR2 YYDKDF (reference sequence). Trimming at V came to 4 bases and at J to 1 base, leaving 5 bases not matched to a gene. The CDR3 bases are TGTGCCACCAGCATCGTCGGGACAGGGAACACTGAAGCTTTCTTT. It is translated as CATSIVGTGNTEAFF.

The rearrangement joins TRBV6-1 to TRBJ1-1; possibly TRBD1 for D (6 bases). Trimming pared 5 bases from V and 3 bases from J, leaving 13 bases between. Germline lookup yields CDR1 MNHNS and CDR2 SASEGT. This CDR3 has 14 amino acids. The CDR3 protein is CASSRQTGDTEAFF. CDR3 DNA: TGTGCCAGCAGTAGACAGACAGGAGACACTGAAGCTTTCTTT.

This sequence joins TRBV20-1 and TRBJ2-1; D remains ambiguous. The CDR3 sequence is 11 residues long. V dropped 5 bases and J dropped 3 bases, with 5 bases sitting between them. Per germline, CDR1 DFQATT and CDR2 SNEGSKA (reference sequence). The CDR3 spells CSAQVYNEQFF. The CDR3, as DNA: TGCAGTGCTCAGGTCTACAATGAGCAGTTCTTC.

Written as DNA, the CDR3 is TGTGCCAGCAGTTTAACCACTAGCGGCTACGAGCAGTACTTC. Amino acids: CASSLTTSGYEQYF. The chain links TRBV27 to TRBJ2-7; 8 bases map to TRBD2. The CDR3 runs 14 residues. Trimming removed 2 bases from V and 3 bases from J; junction bases left unmatched: 3. From germline, CDR1 is MNHEY and CDR2 SMNVEV (reference sequence).

The gene calls are TRBV6-1 and TRBJ2-7; D perhaps matches TRBD2 (5 bases). V was trimmed by 7 bases and J by 6 bases, leaving 13 bases between them. Per the germline V gene, CDR1 is MNHNS and CDR2 is SASEGT. This CDR3 has 12 residues. CDR3 loop: CASKKDAGEQYF. The CDR3 DNA follows: TGTGCCAGCAAGAAGGACGCGGGCGAGCAGTACTTC.

The chain has TRBV2 and TRBJ2-7, with 10 bases that match TRBD1. Germline trimming cut 11 bases from V and 5 bases from J; bases unmatched to any gene: 12. In germline, CDR1 is SNHLY, CDR2 FYNNEI. The CDR3 is 14 residues long. CDR3 bases: TGTGCCGGGCTAGAGGGACAGGGGAACCACGAGCAGTACTTC. Residues: CAGLEGQGNHEQYF. The full variable domain, in which reference TRBV2 and TRBJ2-7 provide the parts outside the CDR3, is EPEVTQTPSHQVTQMGQEVILRCVPISNHLYFYWYRQILGQKVEFLVSFYNNEISEKSEIFDDQFSVERPDGSNFTLKIRSTKLEDSAMYFCAGLEGQGNHEQYFGPGTRLTVT.

This rearrangement joins TRBV6-1 to TRBJ1-3; TRBD1 matches 8 bases. The CDR3 contains 16 residues. Losses at the gene ends were 0 bases for V and 3 bases for J; bases not matched to a gene: 4. CDR1 and CDR2 (germline): MNHNS, SASEGT. The CDR3 nucleotides read TGTGCCAGCAGTGAAGCGTTCGGACAGGGTGGAAACACCATATATTTT. Translated, it gives CASSEAFGQGGNTIYF.

J is TRBJ1-2 and V is TRBV25-1; a possible D gene is TRBD1 (5 bases). The CDR3 is made up of 15 amino acids. Trimming shortened V by 8 bases and J by 4 bases, and 20 bases separated the two germline ends. Germline values: CDR1 MGHDK, CDR2 SYGVNS. CDR3 sequence reads: CASAAGGGSSYGYTF. CDR3 in DNA: TGTGCCAGCGCGGCCGGGGGGGGATCAAGCTATGGCTACACCTTC.

V usage is TRBV5-5 and J usage is TRBJ2-2; 7 bases agree with TRBD2. The CDR3 is 19 amino acids. Trimming removed 0 bases from V and 7 bases from J; junction bases left unmatched: 18. The germline V gene has CDR1 SGHKS and CDR2 YYEKEE (reference sequence). CDR3 sequence (DNA): TGTGCCAGCAGCTTGGCTAGCGGCCCCCCGGGAAAAGCGGGCGGGGAGCTGTTTTTT. Amino acid sequence: CASSLASGPPGKAGGELFF. The full variable domain, completed using reference TRBV5-5 and TRBJ2-2, is DAGVTQSPTHLIKTRGQQVTLRCSPISGHKSVSWYQQVLGQGPQFIFQYYEKEERGRGNFPDRFSARQFPNYSSELNVNALLLGDSALYLCASSLASGPPGKAGGELFFGEGSRLTVL.

The chain employs TRBV11-3 and TRBJ2-1, with D unclear. V was trimmed by 4 bases and J by 9 bases, leaving 10 bases between them. The CDR3 runs to 12 residues. Germline lookup yields CDR1 SGHNT and CDR2 YENEEA. The CDR3 here is CASSWNSFEQFF. The CDR3 DNA is TGTGCCAGCAGCTGGAACAGCTTTGAGCAGTTCTTC.